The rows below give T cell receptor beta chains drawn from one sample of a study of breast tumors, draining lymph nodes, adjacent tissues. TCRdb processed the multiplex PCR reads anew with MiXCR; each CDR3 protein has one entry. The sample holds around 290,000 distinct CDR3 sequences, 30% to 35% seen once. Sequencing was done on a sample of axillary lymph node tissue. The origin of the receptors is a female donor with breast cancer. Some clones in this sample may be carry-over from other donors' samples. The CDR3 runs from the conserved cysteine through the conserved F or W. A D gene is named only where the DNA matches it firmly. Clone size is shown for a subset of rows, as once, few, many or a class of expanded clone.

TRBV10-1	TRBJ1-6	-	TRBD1	CAITEDRVMSPLHF	TGCGCCATCACCGAGGACAGGGTCATGTCACCCCTCCACTTT
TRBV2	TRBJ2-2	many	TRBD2	CAQSSGLAGVGANTGELFF	TGTGCCCAAAGTTCAGGACTAGCGGGAGTAGGGGCGAACACCGGGGAGCTGTTTTTT
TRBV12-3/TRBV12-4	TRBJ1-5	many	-	CASSFANQPQHF	TGTGCCAGCAGTTTTGCCAATCAGCCCCAGCATTTT
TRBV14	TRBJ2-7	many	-	CASSQTRGFEQYF	TGTGCCAGCAGCCAAACCAGGGGTTTCGAGCAGTACTTC
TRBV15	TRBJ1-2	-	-	CATSRVQGYTF	TGTGCCACCAGCAGAGTCCAGGGCTACACCTTC
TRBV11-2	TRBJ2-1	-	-	CASSLQIEGTNKHVNEQFF	TGTGCCAGCAGTTTGCAAATCGAGGGAACTAATAAACACGTAAATGAGCAGTTCTTC
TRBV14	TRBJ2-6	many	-	CASSQDSPTRAGANVLTF	TGTGCCAGCAGCCAAGATTCCCCCACACGAGCTGGGGCCAACGTCCTGACTTTC
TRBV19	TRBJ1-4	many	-	CASSIGSGLNEKLFF	TGTGCCAGTAGTATCGGTAGCGGGTTAAACGAAAAACTGTTTTTT
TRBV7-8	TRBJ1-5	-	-	CASSTRQVSNQPQHF	TGTGCCAGCAGCACCCGACAGGTCAGCAATCAACCCCAGCATTTT
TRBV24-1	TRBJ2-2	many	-	CATSDPRGTNTGELFF	TGTGCCACCAGTGACCCACGAGGCACGAACACCGGGGAGCTGTTTTTT
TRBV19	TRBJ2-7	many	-	CASSVGLINYEQYF	TGTGCCAGTAGTGTAGGACTAATTAACTACGAGCAGTACTTC
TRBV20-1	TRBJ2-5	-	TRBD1	CGARAQGLSTDTQYF	TGCGGTGCTAGAGCACAGGGGTTGAGCACAGATACGCAGTACTTC
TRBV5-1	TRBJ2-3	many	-	CASSYRDSTDTQYF	TGCGCCAGCAGCTACCGGGACTCCACAGATACGCAGTATTTT
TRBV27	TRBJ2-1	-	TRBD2	CASSFRLASGYNEQFF	TGTGCCAGCAGTTTTAGGTTGGCTAGCGGCTACAATGAGCAGTTCTTC
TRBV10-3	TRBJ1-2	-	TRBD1	CAIRDRDANYGYTF	TGTGCCATCAGGGACAGGGACGCCAACTATGGCTACACCTTC
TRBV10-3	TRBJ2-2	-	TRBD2	CAISGKRGLRQGPQGCANTGELFF	TGTGCCATCAGTGGGAAGCGGGGTTTGCGCCAGGGTCCCCAGGGCTGTGCGAACACCGGGGAGCTGTTTTTT
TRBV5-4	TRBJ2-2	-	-	CASSLTGTLQTGELFF	TGTGCCAGCAGCTTGACCGGGACCCTTCAAACCGGGGAGCTGTTTTTT
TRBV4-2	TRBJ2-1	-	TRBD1	CASSQTGTAPFSSYNEQFF	TGTGCCAGCAGCCAGACCGGGACAGCGCCCTTTAGCTCCTACAATGAGCAGTTCTTC
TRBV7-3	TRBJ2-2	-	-	CASSQSRVWTPNTGELFF	TGTGCCAGCTCACAATCCAGGGTGTGGACCCCTAACACCGGGGAGCTGTTTTTT
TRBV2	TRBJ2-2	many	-	CANSEPGDTGELFF	TGTGCCAACTCAGAACCAGGAGACACCGGGGAGCTGTTTTTT
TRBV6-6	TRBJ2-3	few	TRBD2	CASSPGGGSVRTDTQYF	TGTGCCAGCAGTCCGGGGGGGGGTTCGGTTCGCACAGATACGCAGTATTTT
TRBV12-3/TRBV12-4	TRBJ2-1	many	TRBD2	CASSFTSGINEQFF	TGTGCCAGCAGTTTTACTAGCGGGATCAATGAGCAGTTCTTC
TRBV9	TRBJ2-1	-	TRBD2	CASAPRLAEHNEPFF	TGTGCCAGCGCTCCTCGACTAGCGGAACACAATGAGCCGTTCTTC